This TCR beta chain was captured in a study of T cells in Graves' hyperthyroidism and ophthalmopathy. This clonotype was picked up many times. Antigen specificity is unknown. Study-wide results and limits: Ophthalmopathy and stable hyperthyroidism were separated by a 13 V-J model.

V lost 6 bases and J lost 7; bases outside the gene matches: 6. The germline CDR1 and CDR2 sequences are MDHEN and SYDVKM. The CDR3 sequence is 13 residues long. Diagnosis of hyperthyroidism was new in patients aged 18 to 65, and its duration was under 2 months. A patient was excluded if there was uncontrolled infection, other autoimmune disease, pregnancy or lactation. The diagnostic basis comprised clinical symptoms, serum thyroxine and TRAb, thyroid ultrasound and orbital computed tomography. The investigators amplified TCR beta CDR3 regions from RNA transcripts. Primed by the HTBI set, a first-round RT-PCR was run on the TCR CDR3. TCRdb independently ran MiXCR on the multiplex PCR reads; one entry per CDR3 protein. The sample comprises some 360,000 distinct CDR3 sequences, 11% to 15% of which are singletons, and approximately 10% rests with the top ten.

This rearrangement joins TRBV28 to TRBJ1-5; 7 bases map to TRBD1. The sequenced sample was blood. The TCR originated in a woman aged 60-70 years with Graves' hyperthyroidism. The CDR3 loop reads CASRRQGGQPQHF. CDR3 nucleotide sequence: TGTGCCAGCAGGAGGCAGGGGGGACAGCCCCAGCATTTT.